The 15 T cell receptor beta chains given below trace back to one sample, sequenced in a study of blood T cell repertoires in COVID-19. Sequenced by immunoSEQ multiplex PCR; TCRdb stores in-frame clones only, minus some. The profile shows over 350,000 clones, around 87% of them singletons. The sample taken for sequencing was PBMCs or T cells enriched from blood (not recorded which). These receptors came from a woman between 45 and 65 years old who had recovered from COVID-19.

The chain is built from TRBV6-5 and TRBJ1-1; D is uncertain. CDR1 MNHEY and CDR2 SVGAGI come from the germline V gene. V was shortened by 6 bases and J by 4 bases, with 18 bases between the two germline ends. This CDR3 region has 15 residues. For the CDR3, the DNA is TGTGCCAGCAGCACCACCTCCGGGGTTAGCACTGAAGCTTTCTTT. This codes for CASSTTSGVSTEAFF.

V is TRBV6-5 and J is TRBJ1-3; D might be TRBD1 (6 bases). The V gene's germline CDR1 is MNHEY and CDR2 SVGAGI. This CDR3 region has 13 residues. Trimming cost V 6 bases and J 4 bases, with 10 bases left between them. This CDR3 is CASSQGIGNTIYF. The DNA of the CDR3 is TGTGCCAGCAGCCAGGGGATCGGAAACACCATATATTTT.

The chain combines TRBV6-5 with TRBJ1-6; TRBD1 is a possible D gene (5 bases). Germline-derived CDR1 and CDR2 are MNHEY and SVGAGI. The CDR3 extends over 15 amino acids. The ends were cut back, 2 bases at V and 10 bases at J, with 15 bases in the middle. The DNA for the CDR3 is TGTGCCAGCAGTTACAGTTCAACAGGAGCATCACCCCTCCACTTT. As protein: CASSYSSTGASPLHF.

The chain has TRBV2 and TRBJ1-2; 7 bases map to TRBD1. The CDR3 runs to 12 residues. Losses at the gene ends were 6 bases for V and 8 bases for J; bases not matched to a gene: 6. Germline V CDR1 and CDR2: SNHLY, FYNNEI. The CDR3 bases are TGTGCCAGCAGCCCGGGACAGTACGGCTACACCTTC. Its translation: CASSPGQYGYTF.

The chain links TRBV7-4 to TRBJ1-5; D may be TRBD1 (5 bases). The length of the CDR3 is 17 residues. Trimming left V 7 bases short and J 1 base short, with 20 bases between. Germline-derived CDR1 and CDR2 are SGHVT and SQSDAQ. The CDR3: CASTPGGAAISNQPQHF. The CDR3 DNA sequence: TGTGCCAGCACCCCGGGCGGGGCGGCTATCAGCAATCAGCCCCAGCATTTT. The full variable domain, rest sourced from reference TRBV7-4 and TRBJ1-5, is GAGVSQSPRYKVAKRGRDVALRCDSISGHVTLYWYRQTLGQGSEVLTYSQSDAQRDKSGRPSGRFSAERPERSVSTLKIQRTEQGDSAVYLCASTPGGAAISNQPQHFGDGTRLSIL.

The rearrangement links TRBV28 to TRBJ1-2, with D possibly being TRBD1 (6 bases). Germline loops: CDR1 MDHEN, CDR2 SYDVKM. There are 11 residues in the CDR3. The V end lost 5 bases, the J end lost 10 bases, and 11 bases lay between the germline ends. The CDR3 is CASSQDRFYTF. CDR3 sequence (DNA): TGTGCCAGCAGTCAGGACAGATTCTACACCTTC.

The rearrangement links TRBV3-1 (or the pseudogene TRBV3-2) to TRBJ1-5; 12 bases match TRBD1. The CDR3 is 16 amino acids. The V segment lost 6 bases and the J segment 3 bases; nucleotides outside the gene matches: 6. Germline V gene lookup returns CDR1 LGHDT and CDR2 YNNKEL (reference sequence). Here the CDR3 reads CASSRGTGGINQPQHF. In DNA form, the CDR3 reads TGTGCCAGCAGTCGGGGGACAGGGGGCATCAATCAGCCCCAGCATTTT.

The gene calls are TRBV4-1 and TRBJ1-5; the D gene is possibly TRBD1 (5 bases). Between the trimmed V and J ends, which lost 2 bases and 5 bases, there was a span of 10 bases. CDR1 and CDR2 (germline): MGHRA, YSYEKL. The CDR3 loop spans 14 amino acids. This CDR3 is CASSQLRGDQPQHF. The CDR3 DNA is TGCGCCAGCAGCCAACTGCGGGGGGATCAGCCCCAGCATTTT.

The chain joins TRBV24-1 to TRBJ1-2; D call uncertain. The V and J ends lost 4 bases and 8 bases respectively, with 19 bases between them. CDR3 length equals 15 residues. Per the germline V gene, CDR1 is KGHDR and CDR2 is SFDVKD. The CDR3 nucleotides read TGTGCCACCAGTGAGGGAGGCAGGCTCCCCGGGGGCTACACCTTC. Its protein product is CATSEGGRLPGGYTF.

The chain uses TRBV5-4 and TRBJ1-6; possible D gene TRBD1, 5 bases. This CDR3 has 17 residues. CDR1 is SGHNT, CDR2 YYREEE, per germline (reference sequence). The V end lost 0 bases, the J end lost 5 bases, and 15 bases lay between the germline ends. The CDR3 sequence: CASSLGPAGIDNSPLHF. The CDR3 DNA follows: TGTGCCAGCAGCTTGGGACCGGCAGGGATTGATAATTCACCCCTCCACTTT.

The chain links TRBV7-9 to TRBJ2-3, with 8 bases lining up with TRBD2. V gave up 2 bases and J gave up 6 bases; unmatched junction bases: 7. Germline CDR1 SEHNR, CDR2 FQNEAQ (reference sequence). This CDR3 is 15 amino acids long. This CDR3 is CASSLSGLVPDTQYF. The CDR3 DNA is TGTGCCAGCAGCTTATCGGGACTAGTACCCGATACGCAGTATTTT.

This chain links TRBV19 with TRBJ2-7; no reliable D call. The CDR3 extends over 14 amino acids. Trimming removed 6 bases from V and 2 bases from J, with 14 bases in between. The germline V gene has CDR1 LNHDA and CDR2 SQIVND (reference sequence). The CDR3 spells CASSPASGPYEQYF. In DNA form, the CDR3 reads TGTGCCAGTAGCCCGGCAAGTGGGCCCTACGAGCAGTACTTC.

The rearrangement links TRBV5-1 to TRBJ2-6, with 12 bases that match TRBD2. After removal of 7 bases from V and 2 bases from J, the junction contained 4 bases not matched to a gene. The germline CDR1 and CDR2 sequences are SGHRS and YFSETQ. The length of the CDR3 is 16 residues. The CDR3 loop is CASASGGAAGANVLTF. For the CDR3, the DNA is TGCGCCAGCGCTAGCGGGGGGGCCGCTGGGGCCAACGTCCTGACTTTC.

The V call is TRBV10-1, the J call TRBJ2-7; TRBD2 agrees at 7 bases. The ends lost 2 bases at V and 0 bases at J; junction bases unmatched: 4. The CDR3 totals 15 residues. In germline, CDR1 is WNHNN, CDR2 SYGVQD (reference sequence). The CDR3 region has the DNA TGCGCCAGCAGTGAGAACCGGGACTACTCCTACGAGCAGTACTTC. This codes for CASSENRDYSYEQYF.

This clone was seen just once. This chain connects TRBV4-3 to TRBJ1-2; D is unresolved. The germline gives CDR1 LGHNA, CDR2 YSLEER. This CDR3 is 16 amino acids long. The V end lost 0 bases, the J end lost 5 bases, and 16 bases lay between the germline ends. The CDR3 loop reads CASSQDLQFGGYGYTF. In nucleotides, the CDR3 is TGCGCCAGCAGCCAAGACTTACAGTTCGGTGGGTATGGCTACACCTTC.